The clone carrying this T cell receptor (beta chain) was recorded many times. Its matching antigen is unknown. The data belong to a study of early T cells in non-severe SARS-CoV-2 infection. Whole-study context: Investigators sequenced bulk RNA drawn from unsorted whole blood, and chains remained unpaired.

Trimming removed 2 bases at V and 6 bases at J, with 9 bases between. CDR1 and CDR2 from the germline V gene are SGHTA and FQGNSA. The CDR3 extends over 13 amino acids. cDNA molecules, individually, were tagged with unique molecular identifiers. Each CDR3 protein is one row after TCRdb ran MiXCR on the 5' RACE reads. The top ten clones hold 5.5% to 7.5% of a sample with tens of thousands of distinct CDR3 sequences, more than 6.5% of them seen once. General observations from the study: Anti-spike CD8 responses were favored by VDJdb matching, which missed private and CD4 specificities.

This TCR was recovered from an adult who was a healthcare worker with PCR-confirmed SARS-CoV-2 infection or an uninfected control (not recorded which). This material consisted of whole blood, taken at baseline. The gene calls are TRBV7-2 and TRBJ2-3; perhaps TRBD1 as D (6 bases). The CDR3 coding sequence is TGTGCCAGCAGCTTATACAGGGAGGATACGCAGTATTTT. Residues: CASSLYREDTQYF. The full variable domain, rest sourced from reference TRBV7-2 and TRBJ2-3, is GAGVSQSPSNKVTEKGKDVELRCDPISGHTALYWYRQSLGQGLEFLIYFQGNSAPDKSGLPSDRFSAERTGGSVSTLTIQRTQQEDSAVYLCASSLYREDTQYFGPGTRLTVL.